This T cell receptor (beta chain) was retrieved from a study of spatial heterogeneity in lung cancer. In the study overall: Detected beta-chain sequences consistently exceeded alpha-chain sequences. Overall study results and limits: Expanded alpha and beta TCR counts within tumors tracked tumor mutation counts. As ubiquitous and regional nonsynonymous mutations varied, counts of ubiquitous and regional expanded TCRs tracked them, respectively.

Time point described: sample taken at primary tumor resection. The sequenced material consisted of unsorted whole RNA from tumor, nontumor lung or frozen PBMC. With regard to this clonotype: Its cognate antigen is unknown.

One entry per CDR3 protein, called by TCRdb with MiXCR from the 5' RACE reads. The sample contains some 9,800 distinct CDR3 sequences, under 70% of which appear only once. Sequenced material: lung tumor tissue, taken at surgery. This TCR was recovered from a female donor with early-stage non-small cell lung cancer.

CDR3 sequence (DNA): TGTGCCAGCAGAACAGGCAGCTCCTATAATTCACCCCTCCACTTT. Protein product: CASRTGSSYNSPLHF. J is TRBJ1-6 and V is TRBV7-9; a weak D match, TRBD1 (5 bases). V lost 6 bases, J lost 0 bases, and 9 bases lay in between. The CDR3 is made up of 15 amino acids. Germline V CDR1 and CDR2: SEHNR, FQNEAQ (reference sequence).